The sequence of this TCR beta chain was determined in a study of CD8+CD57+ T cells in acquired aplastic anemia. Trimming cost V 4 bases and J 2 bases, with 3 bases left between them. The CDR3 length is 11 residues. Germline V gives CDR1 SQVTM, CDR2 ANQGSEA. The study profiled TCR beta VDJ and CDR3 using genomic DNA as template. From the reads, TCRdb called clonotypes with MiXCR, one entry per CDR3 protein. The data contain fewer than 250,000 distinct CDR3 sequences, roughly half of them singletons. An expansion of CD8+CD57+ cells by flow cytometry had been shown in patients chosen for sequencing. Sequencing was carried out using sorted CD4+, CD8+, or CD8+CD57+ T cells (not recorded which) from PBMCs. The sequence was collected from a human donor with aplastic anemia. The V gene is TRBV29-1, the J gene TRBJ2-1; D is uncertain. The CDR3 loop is CSVVAYNEQFF. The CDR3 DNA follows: TGCAGCGTTGTGGCCTACAATGAGCAGTTCTTC.